This passage covers 29 T cell receptor beta chains from one sample sequenced in a study of tumor-infiltrating lymphocytes in primary liver carcinoma. Without any cell sorting, roughly 17-31 mg of bulk tissue yielded co-extracted RNA and DNA. Using a constant-region primer together with ProtoScript II reverse transcriptase, TCR beta cDNA was made from roughly 500 ng of total RNA. Library construction for TCR beta comprised three nested multiplex PCR rounds performed with slightly modified ARM-PCR. Investigators reported that the first two PCR rounds, at around 10 cycles each, used TRBV1-TRBV30 forward primers with a C-beta reverse primer. Using its own MiXCR run on the multiplex PCR reads, TCRdb lists one record per CDR3 protein. The sample yields 90,000 to 100,000 distinct CDR3 sequences, almost 70% seen once. Specimen: liver tumor tissue from sampling region 5. Subset noted: tumor region T5, tumor centre. The origin of the receptors is a woman aged 55 to 70 with primary liver carcinoma and hepatitis B virus infection.

Regarding this clonotype: A clone one base away is much larger, so this may be a read error. This rearrangement joins TRBV5-4 to TRBJ2-5; 8 nucleotides agree with TRBD1. V shed 8 bases, J shed 5 bases, and the junction held 11 bases outside the gene matches. Looked up from germline, CDR1 is SGHNT and CDR2 is YYREEE (reference sequence). CDR3 length equals 14 residues. Here the CDR3 DNA reads TGTGCCAGAAGCCAATCGACAGGGGACGAGACCCAGTACTTC. It specifies CARSQSTGDETQYF.

V is TRBV11-2 and J is TRBJ1-2; D may be TRBD1 (6 bases). The germline V gene encodes CDR1 SGHAT and CDR2 FQNNGV. Trimming shortened V by 9 bases and J by 5 bases, and 22 bases separated the two germline ends. This CDR3 region has 15 residues. Here the CDR3 DNA reads TGTGCCAGTAGAGTACGACAGGTTTCTTCGTATGGCTACACCTTC. It translates to CASRVRQVSSYGYTF.

The chain combines TRBV3-1 with TRBJ2-7; 7 nucleotides match TRBD2. This CDR3 is 14 amino acids long. Trimming removed 4 bases from V and 2 bases from J; junction bases left unmatched: 5. From germline, CDR1 is LGHDT and CDR2 YNNKEL (reference sequence). CDR3 sequence: CASSRASGPYEQYF. DNA for the CDR3: TGTGCCAGCAGCCGGGCTAGCGGACCCTACGAGCAGTACTTC.

Of note for this clonotype: One end of the junction fails to match germline, which may point to a read error. The chain employs TRBV11-2 and TRBJ2-4; D is uncertain. This CDR3 region has 15 residues. From germline, CDR1 is SGHAT and CDR2 FQNNGV. The DNA of the CDR3 is TGTGCTAGCAACTTAAGGTTGACAGCCAAAAACATTCAGTACTTC. This translates into CASNLRLTAKNIQYF.

This clonotype was seen at least ten times. CDR3 DNA sequence: TGTGCCAGCAGCTTAGGGACGGGTGCAGAGAGGAATTCACCCCTCCACTTT. The encoded protein is CASSLGTGAERNSPLHF. The chain has TRBV7-9 and TRBJ1-6, with D uncertain. V gave up 1 base and J gave up 7 bases, with 17 bases separating them. There are 17 residues in the CDR3. Germline V gene lookup returns CDR1 SEHNR and CDR2 FQNEAQ (reference sequence).

The chain has TRBV5-1 and TRBJ2-1; 7 positions match TRBD2. This CDR3 comprises 17 residues. CDR1 and CDR2 from the germline V gene are SGHRS and YFSETQ. CDR3 residues: CTTRLVGGDGSYNEQFF. The DNA for the CDR3 is TGCACCACCCGGCTAGTGGGAGGGGATGGCTCCTACAATGAGCAGTTCTTC.

With regard to this clonotype: The junction differs from germline at one of its ends, possibly a read error. The V call is TRBV5-4, the J call TRBJ2-7, with D perhaps TRBD2 (6 bases). CDR3 length equals 14 residues. Germline assignment: CDR1 SGHNT and CDR2 YYREEE (reference sequence). The CDR3 bases are TGTGACAGCAGCGCGGGAAGGGTAACCTACGAGCAGTACTTC. Encoded protein: CDSSAGRVTYEQYF.

Regarding this clonotype: Without the conserved terminal phenylalanine or tryptophan, this CDR3 likely stems from a read error. The V gene is TRBV4-2, the J gene TRBJ2-3; TRBD2 agrees at 16 bases. Germline lookup yields CDR1 LGHNA and CDR2 YNFKEQ. This CDR3 comprises 18 residues. Written as DNA, the CDR3 is TGTGCTAGCAGCCGGGGACTAGCGGGAGGGCCAGCTACAGATACGCAGTATTCT. Protein: CASSRGLAGGPATDTQYS.

Worth noting for this clonotype: The junction shows a germline mismatch at one end, possibly a read error. The chain links TRBV12-3 or TRBV12-4 to TRBJ2-3; 7 bases fit TRBD2. The CDR3 runs 16 residues. CDR3 residues: CASSDLGPGRAHTQYF. CDR3 bases: TGTGCCAGCAGTGACTTAGGGCCAGGGAGGGCCCATACGCAATATTTT.

As regards this clonotype: The conserved phenylalanine or tryptophan is not found at the CDR3 terminus, so this likely reflects a read error. This chain connects TRBV11-2 to TRBJ2-7; 11 bases are a match to TRBD2. Germline loops: CDR1 SGHAT, CDR2 FQNNGV. The CDR3 length is 13 residues. The CDR3 bases are TGCGCCAGCAACTTAACTAGCGGGAGCGAGCAGTACTAC. This translates into CASNLTSGSEQYY.

To note about this clonotype: At one of its ends the junction is not consistent with the germline gene, which may arise from a read error. The rearrangement joins TRBV4-1 to TRBJ2-5; D call uncertain. Germline loops: CDR1 MGHRA, CDR2 YSYEKL. The CDR3 has 14 residues. CDR3 DNA sequence: TGCGCCAGCTGCCAAATGGCAGGTTGGGAGACCCAGTACTTC. Residues: CASCQMAGWETQYF.

In regard to this clonotype: With a much larger clone just one base away, this may be a read error. The V call is TRBV5-1, the J call TRBJ1-6; D unresolved. From germline, CDR1 is SGHRS and CDR2 YFSETQ. The CDR3 consists of 15 residues. CDR3 nucleotides: TGCGCCAGCAGCTTGGTCGCGGGGAGCGGTTCATCCCTCCACTTT. It encodes CASSLVAGSGSSLHF.

Notes on this clonotype: The germline gene is not matched at one end of the junction; a read error may be the cause. The genes are TRBV6-1 and TRBJ2-2, with D perhaps assigned TRBD1 or TRBD2 (6 bases each). The CDR3 is 15 residues long. Per germline, CDR1 MNHNS and CDR2 SASEGT. The CDR3 reads CASSENPGDTGELFF. Here the CDR3 DNA reads TGTGCCAGCAGTGAAAACCCGGGGGACACAGGGGAGCTGTTTTTT.

This clonotype was seen many times. The genes are TRBV29-1 and TRBJ2-2, with a possible D match to TRBD1 (6 bases). Germline V gives CDR1 SQVTM, CDR2 ANQGSEA. V dropped 3 bases and J dropped 7 bases, with 12 bases sitting between them. The CDR3 totals 13 residues. The CDR3 sequence: CSVDRLGGGELFF. In DNA, the CDR3 is TGCAGCGTTGATCGCTTAGGGGGCGGGGAGCTGTTTTTT.

This clonotype appeared many times. V usage is TRBV5-1 and J usage is TRBJ2-1; D remains unclear. The V end was cut by 5 bases, the J end by 1 base, with 13 bases between. In germline, CDR1 is SGHRS, CDR2 YFSETQ. This CDR3 region has 15 residues. The CDR3 protein is CASRPDTGSYNEQFF. The CDR3 bases are TGCGCCAGCAGGCCAGACACCGGATCCTACAATGAGCAGTTCTTC.

Comments on this clonotype: The germline gene is not matched at one end of the junction; a read error may be the cause. The CDR3 sequence is CSVPRISGGSYNEQLF. The CDR3 DNA follows: TGCAGTGTTCCTAGGATTAGCGGGGGTTCCTACAATGAGCAGCTCTTC. The chain is built from TRBV20-1 and TRBJ2-1, with 9 bases matching TRBD2. Germline V lookup: CDR1 DFQATT, CDR2 SNEGSKA (reference sequence). The CDR3 has 16 amino acids.

This clonotype came up many times. The chain has TRBV10-3 and TRBJ2-7; D possibly corresponds to TRBD2 (5 bases). The CDR3 has 13 residues. Germline lookup yields CDR1 ENHRY and CDR2 SYGVKD. V was cut by 6 bases and J by 0 bases, with 9 bases left in between. The CDR3, as DNA: TGTGCCATCAGCCTCGGGGACTCCTACGAGCAGTACTTC. Translation gives CAISLGDSYEQYF.

Of note for this clonotype: This clone may be a read error of a much larger clone one base away. V is TRBV4-2 and J is TRBJ2-2; D tentatively fits TRBD1 or TRBD2 (6 bases each). Germline loops: CDR1 LGHNA, CDR2 YNFKEQ. This CDR3 comprises 17 residues. CDR3 region: CVSSQRGAGRDTGELFF. CDR3 sequence (DNA): TGTGTCAGCAGCCAAAGGGGGGCAGGGCGGGACACCGGGGAGCTGTTTTTT.

The rearrangement links TRBV29-1 to TRBJ2-2; a possible D gene is TRBD1 (6 bases). The germline V gene has CDR1 SQVTM and CDR2 ANQGSEA. CDR3 length: 12 amino acids. The germline V and J ends were trimmed by 7 bases and 12 bases, with 18 bases remaining between them. The CDR3, as DNA: TGCAGCGCACCAGAACACACAGGGAAGCTGTTTTTT. Protein: CSAPEHTGKLFF.

At least ten counts were recorded for this clonotype. This chain connects TRBV12-3 or TRBV12-4 to TRBJ2-1, with D possibly TRBD2 on 7 matching bases. The V gene lost 6 bases and the J gene lost 7 bases, with 22 bases spanning the gap. The CDR3 sequence is 16 residues long. CDR3 in amino acids: CASREVGGGVRNEQFF. CDR3 sequence (DNA): TGTGCCAGCAGGGAGGTAGGAGGGGGGGTTCGTAATGAGCAGTTCTTC.

The chain has TRBV6-1 and TRBJ1-2, with a weak D call TRBD1 (5 bases). Germline values: CDR1 MNHNS, CDR2 SASEGT. CDR3 length: 16 residues. V dropped 11 bases and J dropped 2 bases, with 24 bases sitting between them. CDR3 nucleotides: TGTGCCGTCTCCGACGAGCTTGGGACTGGGAACTATGGCTACACCTTC. It specifies CAVSDELGTGNYGYTF.

On this clonotype: Germline is not matched at one junction end, which may reflect a read error. V is TRBV11-1 and J is TRBJ1-2, with D possibly TRBD1 on 6 matching bases. The CDR3 sequence is 14 residues long. Germline-derived CDR1 and CDR2 are SGHAT and FQDESV (reference sequence). In nucleotides, the CDR3 is TGTGTCAGCAGCCTTATGGACAGCATATATGGCTACACCTTC. Its translation is CVSSLMDSIYGYTF.

About this clonotype: Mismatch with germline at one junction end may stem from a read error. V gene TRBV11-3 combines with J gene TRBJ2-1; TRBD2 matches at 12 bases. Germline CDR1 reads SGHNT; CDR2 reads YENEEA. CDR3 length equals 19 residues. CDR3 nucleotide sequence: TGTGCCAGCAGCGCCGGACAGAGGGAACTAGCGGGAGGATTCAATGAGCAGCTCTTC. It translates to CASSAGQRELAGGFNEQLF.

Concerning this clonotype itself: The junction departs from germline at one end; a sequencing error may be responsible. The rearrangement links TRBV4-1 to TRBJ2-7; 10 bases fit TRBD2. CDR3 length equals 18 residues. The germline V gene has CDR1 MGHRA and CDR2 YSYEKL. Here the CDR3 DNA reads TGCGCCAGCAACCAAGAAATGGGGAGTAGCGGGAGGAGGCACGAGCAGTACTTC. This translates into CASNQEMGSSGRRHEQYF.

With respect to this clonotype: A read error is possible here, since a much larger clone lies one base away. The V gene is TRBV12-3 or TRBV12-4, the J gene TRBJ1-1; possibly TRBD1 for D (5 bases). This CDR3 region has 13 residues. DNA for the CDR3: TGTGCCAACAGTTTTAGGGGTATCACTGAAGCTTTCTTT. Translation: CANSFRGITEAFF.

This clonotype was counted at least ten times. The CDR3 loop is CASTPGREINEQFF. The CDR3 DNA reads as TGTGCCAGCACCCCGGGGCGGGAGATCAATGAGCAGTTCTTC. The rearrangement links TRBV4-2 to TRBJ2-1, with 7 bases fitting TRBD2. Trimming cost V 7 bases and J 6 bases; bases outside gene matches: 9. This CDR3 has 14 residues. Germline V gene sequence: CDR1 LGHNA, CDR2 YNFKEQ.

This clonotype was detected ten times or more. The chain recombines TRBV5-1 with TRBJ2-1, with D unclear. The V end lost 4 bases, the J end lost 9 bases, and 14 bases lay between the germline ends. CDR1 and CDR2 (germline): SGHRS, YFSETQ. The CDR3 runs 13 residues. The CDR3 loop reads CASSVDPLAEQFF. CDR3 DNA sequence: TGCGCCAGCAGCGTGGACCCCCTGGCTGAGCAGTTCTTC.

This clonotype was counted at least ten times. The chain links TRBV29-1 to TRBJ2-7; 8 nucleotides agree with TRBD2. Trimming at V came to 4 bases and at J to 3 bases, leaving 8 bases not matched to a gene. The CDR3 has 14 residues. CDR1 is SQVTM and CDR2 is ANQGSEA in the germline V gene. The CDR3 is CSVAPTSDRYEQYF. The CDR3 DNA reads TGCAGCGTTGCTCCGACTAGCGACCGCTACGAGCAGTACTTC.

As concerns this clonotype: At one boundary the junction diverges from the germline segment, which might be a read error. This sequence joins TRBV30 and TRBJ2-3; TRBD2 aligns across 9 bases. The CDR3 runs 15 residues. Germline CDR1 GTSNPN, CDR2 SVGIG (reference sequence). Here the CDR3 reads CAWSVGSGRSDAQYF. For the CDR3, the DNA is TGCGCCTGGAGTGTGGGTAGCGGGAGATCGGATGCGCAGTATTTT.